This T cell receptor (beta chain) stems from a study of neurological immune-mediated disorders. The cDNA came from 5'RACE with 10-nucleotide random UMIs. TCRdb re-derived calls from the 5' RACE reads in MiXCR, one entry per CDR3 protein. The sample records roughly 38,000 distinct CDR3 sequences, 11% being singletons. This clonotype has at least ten counts. Its antigen is still unknown. This CDR3 is built from 12 residues. Between the trimmed V and J ends, which lost 3 bases and 4 bases, there was a span of 9 bases. Per the germline V gene, CDR1 is SQVTM and CDR2 is ANQGSEA. Described time point: technical triplicate 1. Stored at -80 C, 2 million PBMCs were the source of the unsorted libraries. Overall study findings and caveats: HTLV-1-associated myelopathy ranked highest for TCR clonal expansion and multiple sclerosis lowest, beneath healthy controls.

This receptor was taken from a man between 60 and 75 years old with HTLV-1-associated myelopathy (HAM/TSP). This sequence joins TRBV29-1 and TRBJ1-1; D is unclear. Sequenced sample: PBMCs. The CDR3 DNA follows: TGCAGCGTTGACAGCGGAACCACTGAAGCTTTCTTT. Translating gives CSVDSGTTEAFF.